Presented here are 15 T cell receptor beta chains from one specimen sequenced in a study of human CD8 memory T cell subsets (dated by TCRdb to the early 2020s). A Human TCR Profiling Kit was used to prepare UMI-labeled 5' RACE TCRbeta libraries. With the reads reprocessed by TCRdb, a single entry stands for each CDR3 protein sequence and no DNA is reported. The sample has 9,000 to 15,000 distinct CDR3 sequences on record. Of the sample, 14% falls within the top ten clones. The sample taken for sequencing was CD8+ T cells from PBMCs. The receptors originated from a human donor in good health.

J is TRBJ2-7 and V is TRBV10-3; lacking DNA, the TRBD2 call made by TCRdb goes unchecked. Germline V gene sequence: CDR1 ENHRY, CDR2 SYGVKD. The CDR3 spans 15 residues. The chain's CDR3 is CAITSGTSGAGEQYF.

This chain links TRBV12-3 or TRBV12-4 with TRBJ2-3; TCRdb's D call, TRBD1, is unchecked because there is no DNA. The CDR3 has 17 amino acids. The CDR3 sequence: CASSLALGGQSTDTQYF.

The chain recombines TRBV24-1 with TRBJ2-1; TCRdb names TRBD1, which stays unverified in the absence of DNA. Germline CDR1 KGHDR, CDR2 SFDVKD. The CDR3 spans 13 residues. The CDR3 is CATSRTAYNEQFF.

This chain uses TRBV25-1 with TRBJ1-1; there is no DNA to check the TCRdb D call of TRBD1. CDR1 MGHDK and CDR2 SYGVNS come from the germline V gene. The CDR3 contains 13 residues. The CDR3 spells CASRSTENTEAFF.

The chain uses TRBV18 and TRBJ1-2; TCRdb's D call of TRBD1 is untestable without DNA. Per the germline V gene, CDR1 is KGHSH and CDR2 is LQKENI. This CDR3 region has 15 residues. CDR3 residues: CASSTDMGLNYGYTF.

CDR3: CAWGVPGTGNTGELFF. V is TRBV30 and J is TRBJ2-2; TCRdb's D gene call, TRBD1, goes unchecked for lack of DNA. The length of the CDR3 is 16 residues. The V gene's germline CDR1 is GTSNPN and CDR2 SVGIG (reference sequence).

This clonotype registers medium-sized by frequency. V gene TRBV12-3 or TRBV12-4 combines with J gene TRBJ1-5; with no DNA, the TCRdb D assignment of TRBD1 cannot be verified. The CDR3 length is 16 residues. CDR3 region: CASSNSWGASNQPQHF.

The chain is built from TRBV7-3 and TRBJ2-1. CDR1 and CDR2 (germline): SGHTA, FQGTGA. The CDR3 contains 12 residues. CDR3 residues: CASSHLGSEQFF.

J is TRBJ2-1 and V is TRBV5-5; the D gene TCRdb calls, TRBD1, cannot be checked with no DNA. Per germline, CDR1 SGHKS and CDR2 YYEKEE (reference sequence). The CDR3 loop spans 18 amino acids. CDR3 amino acids: CASSSGPFRVLGRDEQFF.

This sequence joins TRBV5-1 and TRBJ2-7; lacking DNA, the TRBD2 call made by TCRdb goes unchecked. Germline V lookup: CDR1 SGHRS, CDR2 YFSETQ. CDR3 length: 14 residues. The CDR3 reads CASSILGESYEQYF. The whole variable domain, filled in from reference TRBV5-1 and TRBJ2-7, reads KAGVTQTPRYLIKTRGQQVTLSCSPISGHRSVSWYQQTPGQGLQFLFEYFSETQRNKGNFPGRFSGRQFSNSRSEMNVSTLELGDSALYLCASSILGESYEQYFGPGTRLTVT.

The rearrangement links TRBV4-3 to TRBJ1-2; the TCRdb D gene call, TRBD1, has no DNA to confirm it. Germline V gene data show CDR1 as LGHNA and CDR2 as YSLEER. This CDR3 has 16 amino acids. CDR3 amino acids: CASSQDRGGGISGYTF.

This clonotype registers medium-sized by frequency. The chain combines TRBV9 with TRBJ2-5; TCRdb proposes TRBD1, but this gene call is untestable without DNA. Looked up from germline, CDR1 is SGDLS and CDR2 is YYNGEE. This CDR3 has 16 amino acids. CDR3 amino acids: CASSGEGTPWKETQYF.

The chain has TRBV4-3 and TRBJ1-1; TCRdb proposes TRBD1, but this gene call is untestable without DNA. The CDR3 consists of 18 residues. Germline lookup yields CDR1 LGHNA and CDR2 YSLEER. The CDR3 protein is CASSQDGTVGLRGTEAFF.

This rearrangement joins TRBV19 to TRBJ2-1; TCRdb proposes TRBD1, but this gene call is untestable without DNA. Germline CDR1 LNHDA, CDR2 SQIVND (reference sequence). CDR3 length: 15 residues. This CDR3 reads CASSTYRQGYNEQFF.

The rearrangement links TRBV29-1 to TRBJ2-5. This CDR3 spans 12 amino acids. CDR1 is SQVTM, CDR2 ANQGSEA, per germline. The CDR3 loop reads CSVEEFEETQYF. Together with reference TRBV29-1 and TRBJ2-5, the CDR3 gives the full variable domain: SAVISQKPSRDICQRGTSLTIQCQVDSQVTMMFWYRQQPGQSLTLIATANQGSEATYESGFVIDKFPISRPNLTFSTLTVSNMSPEDSSIYLCSVEEFEETQYFGPGTRLLVL.